These T cell receptor beta chains were read from a single sample in a study of T cell responses to AZD1222 COVID-19 vaccine. Profiled with immunoSEQ multiplex PCR; TCRdb holds only in-frame clones, not every one. In the table there are more than 150,000 clones, approximately 86% of which are singletons. The sequencing here drew on peripheral blood, taken on day 0 of AZD1222 vaccination. Receptors originate from an adult in good health. Both conserved end residues are part of each CDR3. D genes are given only for firm matches. Clone size is not always given. Where it is, it says once, few, many or a class for expanded clones.

clone size,V gene,D gene,J gene,CDR3 protein,CDR3 DNA
NA,TRBV28,NA,TRBJ2-1,CAAFGSTSYNEQFF,TGTGCCGCTTTCGGGAGTACCTCGTACAATGAGCAGTTCTTC
NA,TRBV19,NA,TRBJ1-3,CASSLFLGRNTIYF,TGTGCCAGTAGTCTTTTCCTCGGAAGAAACACCATATATTTT
once,TRBV7-6,NA,TRBJ1-1,CASSLDPMNTEAFF,TGTGCCAGCAGCTTAGACCCTATGAACACTGAAGCTTTCTTT
NA,TRBV4-1,NA,TRBJ2-7,CASSPPTHDYEQYF,TGCGCCAGCAGTCCGCCTACCCATGACTACGAGCAGTACTTC
once,TRBV6-6,NA,TRBJ1-5,CASSYDGRNQPQHF,TGTGCCAGCAGTTACGACGGCCGCAATCAGCCCCAGCATTTT
few,TRBV6-5,TRBD2,TRBJ2-2,CASIIAGAGTGELFF,TGTGCCAGCATTATAGCGGGAGCGGGCACCGGGGAGCTGTTTTTT
NA,TRBV2,NA,TRBJ1-5,CASTGLTISNQPQHF,TGTGCCAGCACTGGACTGACCATTAGCAATCAGCCCCAGCATTTT
NA,TRBV19,NA,TRBJ1-6,CASSMVESGSPLHF,TGTGCCAGTAGTATGGTGGAATCGGGGTCACCCCTCCACTTT
NA,TRBV21-1,NA,TRBJ1-1,CASPGDRGLSNTEAFF,TGTGCCAGCCCGGGCGACAGGGGCTTATCAAACACTGAAGCTTTCTTT
few,TRBV27,TRBD2,TRBJ2-7,CASSLSGRAHYEQYF,TGTGCCAGCAGTTTGAGCGGGAGGGCCCACTACGAGCAGTACTTC
once,TRBV6-5,NA,TRBJ1-5,CASSYSSTGNQPQHF,TGTGCCAGCAGTTACTCGAGCACAGGCAATCAGCCCCAGCATTTT
NA,TRBV7-3,TRBD2,TRBJ2-5,CASSLSHREGETQYF,TGTGCCAGCAGCTTAAGTCATAGGGAGGGAGAGACCCAGTACTTC
NA,TRBV5-5,NA,TRBJ1-5,CASSLQDSNQPQHF,TGTGCCAGCAGCTTACAAGATTCCAATCAGCCCCAGCATTTT
NA,TRBV29-1,NA,TRBJ1-2,CSVGPDGNYGYTF,TGCAGCGTCGGCCCCGACGGCAACTATGGCTACACCTTC
NA,TRBV10-3,TRBD1,TRBJ1-2,CAIGGQGEDYGYTF,TGTGCCATCGGAGGACAGGGGGAAGACTATGGCTACACCTTC
NA,TRBV28,TRBD2,TRBJ2-2,CASSPMREDTGELFF,TGTGCCAGCAGTCCTATGCGGGAGGACACCGGGGAGCTGTTTTTT
NA,TRBV5-1,TRBD2,TRBJ2-1,CASSLGATSGRGYNEQFF,TGCGCCAGCAGCTTGGGGGCGACTAGCGGGAGGGGCTACAATGAGCAGTTCTTC
NA,TRBV19,NA,TRBJ2-2,CASSFVGRNTGELFF,TGTGCCAGTAGTTTTGTGGGAAGGAACACCGGGGAGCTGTTTTTT
NA,TRBV27,NA,TRBJ1-4,CASKYHTGGKLFF,TGTGCCAGCAAATACCACACGGGGGGAAAACTGTTTTTT
NA,TRBV6-6,NA,TRBJ2-4,CASSYPQGSKNIQYF,TGTGCCAGCAGTTACCCACAGGGTTCCAAAAACATTCAGTACTTC
few,TRBV3-1/TRBV3-2,TRBD1,TRBJ2-1,CASSRGTEVNEQFF,TGTGCCAGCAGCCGAGGGACAGAAGTCAATGAGCAGTTCTTC
NA,TRBV19,NA,TRBJ1-1,CASSIDPHVGTEAFF,TGTGCCAGTAGTATAGATCCGCATGTCGGCACTGAAGCTTTCTTT
once,TRBV18,NA,TRBJ1-6,CASSQTEVPNSPLHF,TGTGCCAGCTCCCAGACGGAGGTCCCCAATTCACCCCTCCACTTT
NA,TRBV7-9,TRBD1,TRBJ1-1,CASSSGQGRTEAFF,TGTGCCAGCAGCTCGGGACAGGGGAGAACTGAAGCTTTCTTT
once,TRBV29-1,TRBD1,TRBJ2-4,CSALGWDREDIQYF,TGCAGCGCTCTCGGTTGGGACAGGGAGGACATTCAGTACTTC
NA,TRBV9,TRBD2,TRBJ2-7,CASSVEGGGEQYF,TGTGCCAGCAGCGTCGAGGGCGGGGGCGAGCAGTACTTC
NA,TRBV28,NA,TRBJ1-4,CASSFMGGKTNEKLFF,TGTGCCAGCAGTTTCATGGGGGGGAAAACTAATGAAAAACTGTTTTTT
NA,TRBV7-9,TRBD1,TRBJ2-1,CASSFFGTGAYNEQFF,TGTGCCAGCAGCTTTTTCGGGACAGGAGCCTACAATGAGCAGTTCTTC